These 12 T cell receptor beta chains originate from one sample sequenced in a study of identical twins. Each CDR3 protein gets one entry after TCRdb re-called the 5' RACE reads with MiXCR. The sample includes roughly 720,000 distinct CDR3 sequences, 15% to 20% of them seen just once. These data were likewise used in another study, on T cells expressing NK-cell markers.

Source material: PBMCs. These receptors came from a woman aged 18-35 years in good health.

CDR3 residues: CASSLDGAGWNEQFF. DNA of the CDR3: TGCGCCAGCAGCTTGGACGGAGCGGGGTGGAATGAGCAGTTCTTC. V usage is TRBV5-1 and J usage is TRBJ2-1; TRBD2 aligns across 7 bases. Unmatched junction bases numbered 7, after V lost 0 bases and J lost 7 bases. The CDR3 is 15 amino acids. CDR1 and CDR2 from the germline V gene are SGHRS and YFSETQ.

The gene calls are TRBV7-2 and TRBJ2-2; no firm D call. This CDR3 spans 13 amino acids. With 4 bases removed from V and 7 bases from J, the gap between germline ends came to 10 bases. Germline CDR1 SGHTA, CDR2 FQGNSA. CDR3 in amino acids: CASSSRNRGELFF. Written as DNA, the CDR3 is TGTGCCAGCAGCTCCCGAAACCGCGGGGAGCTGTTTTTT.

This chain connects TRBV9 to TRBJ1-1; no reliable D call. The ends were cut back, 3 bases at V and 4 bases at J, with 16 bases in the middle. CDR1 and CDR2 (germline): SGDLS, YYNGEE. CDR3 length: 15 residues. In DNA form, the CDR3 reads TGTGCCAGCAGCGGACTGGGAGGGAAGTCCACTGAAGCTTTCTTT. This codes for CASSGLGGKSTEAFF.

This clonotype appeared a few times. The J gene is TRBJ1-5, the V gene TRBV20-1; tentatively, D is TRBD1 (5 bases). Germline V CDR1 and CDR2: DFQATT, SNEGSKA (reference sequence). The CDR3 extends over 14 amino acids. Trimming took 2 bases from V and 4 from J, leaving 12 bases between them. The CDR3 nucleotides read TGCAGTGCTAGACGTGGGGGGATGAATCAGCCCCAGCATTTT. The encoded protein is CSARRGGMNQPQHF.

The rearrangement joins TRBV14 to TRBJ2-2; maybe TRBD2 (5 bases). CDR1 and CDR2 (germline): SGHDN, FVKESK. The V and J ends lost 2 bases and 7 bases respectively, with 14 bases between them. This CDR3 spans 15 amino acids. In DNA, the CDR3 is TGTGCCAGCAGCCAATTTATAACTAGAGGCGGGGAGCTGTTTTTT. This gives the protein CASSQFITRGGELFF.

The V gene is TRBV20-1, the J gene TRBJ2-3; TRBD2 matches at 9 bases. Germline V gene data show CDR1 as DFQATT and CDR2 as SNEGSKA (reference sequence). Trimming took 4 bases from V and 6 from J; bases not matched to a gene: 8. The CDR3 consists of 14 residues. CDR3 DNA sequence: TGCAGTGCTAACTTAGCGGGAGTTGTGGATACGCAGTATTTT. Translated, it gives CSANLAGVVDTQYF.

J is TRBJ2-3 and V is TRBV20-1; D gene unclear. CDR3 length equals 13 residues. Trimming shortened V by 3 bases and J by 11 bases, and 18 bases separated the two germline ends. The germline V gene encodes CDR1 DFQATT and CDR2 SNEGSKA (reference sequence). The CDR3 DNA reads TGCAGTGCTAGCCCCGAAACCGGCTGGGTGCAGTATTTT. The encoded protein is CSASPETGWVQYF.

The CDR3 is CASSYLISNQPQHF. CDR3 nucleotide sequence: TGTGCCAGCAGTTATCTCATTAGCAATCAGCCCCAGCATTTT. The chain couples TRBV6-2 or TRBV6-3 to TRBJ1-5, with D unresolved. This CDR3 spans 14 amino acids. V was clipped by 3 bases and J by 0 bases, with 6 bases between them. Germline-derived CDR1 and CDR2 are MNHEY and SVGEGT.

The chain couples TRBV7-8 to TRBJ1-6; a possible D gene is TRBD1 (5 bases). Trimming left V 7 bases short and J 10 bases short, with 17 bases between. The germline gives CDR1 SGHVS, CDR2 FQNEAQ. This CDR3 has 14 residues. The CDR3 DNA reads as TGTGCCAGCACCCGGGCCAGGGACGGGTCACCCCTCCACTTT. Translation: CASTRARDGSPLHF. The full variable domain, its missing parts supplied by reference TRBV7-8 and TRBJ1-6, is GAGVSQSPRYKVAKRGQDVALRCDPISGHVSLFWYQQALGQGPEFLTYFQNEAQLDKSGLPSDRFFAERPEGSVSTLKIQRTQQEDSAVYLCASTRARDGSPLHFGNGTRLTVT.

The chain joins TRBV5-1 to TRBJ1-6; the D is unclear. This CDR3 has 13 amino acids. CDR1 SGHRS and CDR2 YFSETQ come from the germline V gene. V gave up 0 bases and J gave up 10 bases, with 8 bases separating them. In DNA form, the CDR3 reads TGCGCCAGCAGCTTGGAGGCGGGCTCACCCCTCCACTTT. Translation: CASSLEAGSPLHF.

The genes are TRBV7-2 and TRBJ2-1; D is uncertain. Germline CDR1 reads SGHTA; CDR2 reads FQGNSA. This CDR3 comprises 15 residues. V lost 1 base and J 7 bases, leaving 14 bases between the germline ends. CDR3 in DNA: TGTGCCAGCAGCTTAGGCGGAGCACTGAGGAATGAGCAGTTCTTC. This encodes CASSLGGALRNEQFF.

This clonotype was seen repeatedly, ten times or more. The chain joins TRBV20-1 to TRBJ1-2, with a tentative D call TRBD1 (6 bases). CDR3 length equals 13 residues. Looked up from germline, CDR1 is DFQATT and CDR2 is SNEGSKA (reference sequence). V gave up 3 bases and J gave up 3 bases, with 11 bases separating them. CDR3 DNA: TGCAGTGCTAGTGAGGACAGCTACTATGGCTACACCTTC. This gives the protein CSASEDSYYGYTF.